This entry concerns a single TCR beta chain. This sample is part of a study of shared clonotypes between healthy human individuals. Trimming removed 3 bases at V and 2 bases at J, with 11 bases between. CDR3 length: 14 residues. Germline values: CDR1 SQVTM, CDR2 ANQGSEA. Repertoires were generated with immunoSEQ multiplex PCR, while TCRdb's copy carries only in-frame clones and drops some. Of 2 million to 2.5 million clones in the sample, just under 95% were seen once. This chain uses TRBV29-1 with TRBJ1-3; maybe TRBD1 (6 bases). The sequenced sample was naive CD4+ T cells from PBMCs. Subset: CD45RA+ positively selected. This sequence was found in a man aged 18 to 29 in good health. Some clones in this sample may be carry-over from other donors' samples. CDR3 in DNA: TGCAGCGTTGACAGGGGCAGCGCTGGAAACACCATATATTTT. It encodes CSVDRGSAGNTIYF.